Included here is one TCR beta chain sequence, with context. Antigen: not known. Researchers ran the PCR with 60 Vbeta and 13 Jbeta primers. Measured with immunoSEQ multiplex PCR; TCRdb has only the in-frame clones, and not every one. The table shows approximately 160,000 clones, with 84% occurring only once. The sample comes from a study of cytomegalovirus exposure and HLA in healthy donors. Study outcomes and limitations: Later on, a genetic analysis was performed. It linked a missense variant in DCLRE1C with V- and J-gene trimming of TCR beta. In a later analysis, donors in an Asian-associated ancestry cluster reportedly had fewer N-insertions in productive TCRs than the cohort mean. For most TCR beta V segments, an earlier analysis put the productive rate at about 87% or about 30% of the time.

Germline values: CDR1 SQVTM, CDR2 ANQGSEA. V lost 2 bases to trimming and J lost 4 bases, with 31 bases between them. The CDR3 has 20 amino acids. This receptor was obtained from a boy between 2 and 10 years old in good health and CMV-seronegative. V is TRBV29-1 and J is TRBJ2-3; tentatively, D is TRBD2 (5 bases). The sequenced sample consisted of PBMCs. CDR3 DNA: TGCAGCGTTGAATCCTTGAATCTTTCGTTAGGGCTAGTCGGGGCAGATACGCAGTATTTT. Translated, it gives CSVESLNLSLGLVGADTQYF.